Below, 4 T cell receptor beta chains from the same sample are listed, as sequenced in a study of tumor-infiltrating lymphocytes in oesophageal squamous cell carcinoma. TCRdb analysed the PCR reads with MiXCR anew, one entry per CDR3 protein. The sample includes over 10,000 distinct CDR3 sequences, nearly 60% of them seen just once. What was sequenced was esophageal tumor tissue. The receptor set was obtained from a female donor with esophageal squamous cell carcinoma.

The genes are TRBV6-6 and TRBJ2-3; D unclear. The better agreement between TRBJ2-2 and the DNA end casts doubt on the J call. The CDR3 totals 15 residues. Looked up from germline, CDR1 is MNHNY and CDR2 is SVGAGI (reference sequence). DNA for the CDR3: TGTGCCAGCAGTGCCCTGACTCCCGGGACCGGGGAGCTGTTTTTT. It codes for CASSALTPGTGELFF.

This clonotype was seen repeatedly, ten times or more. The chain joins TRBV7-2 to TRBJ2-3, with TRBD1 matching over 7 bases. Germline V gene lookup returns CDR1 SGHTA and CDR2 FQGNSA. The V gene end was trimmed by 5 bases and the J gene end by 0 bases; junction bases not matched to a gene: 8. CDR3 length: 16 amino acids. The CDR3 protein is CASSPRQGGSTDTQYF. The CDR3 DNA reads as TGTGCCAGCAGCCCCCGACAGGGTGGGAGCACAGATACGCAGTATTTT.

The CDR3 loop is CASSFARGAQETQYF. CDR3 sequence (DNA): TGTGCCAGCAGCTTTGCGAGGGGGGCCCAAGAGACCCAGTACTTC. This chain joins TRBV7-3 and TRBJ2-5; D could derive from TRBD1 or TRBD2 (6 bases each). Germline V gene data show CDR1 as SGHTA and CDR2 as FQGTGA. This CDR3 is 15 amino acids long. Trimming took 3 bases from V and 1 from J, leaving 12 bases between them.

This clonotype was detected only a few times. The chain links TRBV7-2 to TRBJ2-1; possibly TRBD2 for D (6 bases). The V and J ends lost 0 bases and 7 bases respectively, with 10 bases between them. Germline loops: CDR1 SGHTA, CDR2 FQGNSA. This CDR3 spans 14 amino acids. CDR3 amino acids: CASSLATSINEQFF. CDR3 bases: TGTGCCAGCAGCTTAGCCACTAGCATAAATGAGCAGTTCTTC.